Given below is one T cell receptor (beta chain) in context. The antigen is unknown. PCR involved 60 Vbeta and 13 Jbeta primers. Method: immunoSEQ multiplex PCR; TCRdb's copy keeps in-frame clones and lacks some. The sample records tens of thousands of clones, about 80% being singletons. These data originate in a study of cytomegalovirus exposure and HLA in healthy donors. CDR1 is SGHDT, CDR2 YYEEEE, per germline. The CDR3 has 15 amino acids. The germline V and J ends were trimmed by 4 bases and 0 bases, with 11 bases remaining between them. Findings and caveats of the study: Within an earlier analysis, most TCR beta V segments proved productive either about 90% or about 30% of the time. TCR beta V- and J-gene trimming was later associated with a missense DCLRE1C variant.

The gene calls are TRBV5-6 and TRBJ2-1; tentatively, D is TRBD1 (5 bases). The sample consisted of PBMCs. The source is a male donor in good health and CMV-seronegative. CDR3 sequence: CASSQTGSSYNEQFF. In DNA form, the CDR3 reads TGTGCCAGCAGCCAAACAGGAAGCTCCTACAATGAGCAGTTCTTC.